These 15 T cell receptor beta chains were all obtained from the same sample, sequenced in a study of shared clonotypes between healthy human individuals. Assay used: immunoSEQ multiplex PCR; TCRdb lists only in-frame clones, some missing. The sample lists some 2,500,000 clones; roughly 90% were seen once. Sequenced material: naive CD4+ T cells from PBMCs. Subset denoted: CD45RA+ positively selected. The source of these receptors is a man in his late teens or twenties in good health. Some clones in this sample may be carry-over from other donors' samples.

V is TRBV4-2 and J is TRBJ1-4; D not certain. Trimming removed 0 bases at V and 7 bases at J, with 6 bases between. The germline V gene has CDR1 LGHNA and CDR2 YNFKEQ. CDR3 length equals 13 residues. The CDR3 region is CASSQDLAEKLFF. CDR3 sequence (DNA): TGTGCCAGCAGCCAAGATCTGGCTGAAAAACTGTTTTTT.

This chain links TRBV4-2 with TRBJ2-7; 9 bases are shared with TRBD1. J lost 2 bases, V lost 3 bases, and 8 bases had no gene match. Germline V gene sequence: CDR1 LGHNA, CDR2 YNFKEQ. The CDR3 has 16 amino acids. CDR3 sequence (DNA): TGTGCCAGCAGCCACGCCGGAGGACAGGGGCCCTACGAGCAGTACTTC. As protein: CASSHAGGQGPYEQYF.

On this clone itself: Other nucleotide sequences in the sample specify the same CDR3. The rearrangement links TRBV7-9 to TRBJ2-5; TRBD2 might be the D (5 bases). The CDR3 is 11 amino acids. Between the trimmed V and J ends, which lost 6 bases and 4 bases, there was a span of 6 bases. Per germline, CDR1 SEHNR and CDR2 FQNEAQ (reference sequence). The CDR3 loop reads CASSEGETQYF. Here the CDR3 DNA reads TGTGCCAGCAGTGAGGGAGAGACCCAGTACTTC. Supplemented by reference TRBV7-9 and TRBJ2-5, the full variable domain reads DTGVSQNPRHKITKRGQNVTFRCDPISEHNRLYWYRQTLGQGPEFLTYFQNEAQLEKSRLLSDRFSAERPKGSFSTLEIQRTEQGDSAMYLCASSEGETQYFGPGTRLLVL.

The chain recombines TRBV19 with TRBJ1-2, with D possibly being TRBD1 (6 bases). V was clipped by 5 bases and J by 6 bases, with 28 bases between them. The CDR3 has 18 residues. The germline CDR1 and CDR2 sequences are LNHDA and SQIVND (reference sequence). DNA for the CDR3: TGTGCCAGTAGTCCCATGGACTTTCGAATCAGGGGAGGAGATGGCTACACCTTC. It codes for CASSPMDFRIRGGDGYTF.

CDR3 DNA: TGTGCCAGCAGCGTAGCACCGACAGGGGGCTCTGGAAACACCATATATTTT. Residues: CASSVAPTGGSGNTIYF. The genes are TRBV9 and TRBJ1-3; TRBD1 aligns across 9 bases. In germline, CDR1 is SGDLS, CDR2 YYNGEE. The CDR3 runs 17 residues. The trim removed 0 bases at V and 0 bases at J, leaving 4 bases unmatched.

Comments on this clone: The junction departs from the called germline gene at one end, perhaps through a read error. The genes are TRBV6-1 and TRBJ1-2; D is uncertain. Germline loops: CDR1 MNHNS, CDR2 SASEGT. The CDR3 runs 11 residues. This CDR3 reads CASIELRGYTF. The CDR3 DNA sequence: TGTGCCAGCATTGAACTCAGGGGCTACACCTTC.

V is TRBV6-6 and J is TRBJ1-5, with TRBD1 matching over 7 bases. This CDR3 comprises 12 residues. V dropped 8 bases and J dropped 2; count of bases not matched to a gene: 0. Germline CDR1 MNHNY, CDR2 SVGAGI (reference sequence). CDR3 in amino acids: CASGQGNQPQHF. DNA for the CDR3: TGTGCCAGCGGACAGGGCAATCAGCCCCAGCATTTT.

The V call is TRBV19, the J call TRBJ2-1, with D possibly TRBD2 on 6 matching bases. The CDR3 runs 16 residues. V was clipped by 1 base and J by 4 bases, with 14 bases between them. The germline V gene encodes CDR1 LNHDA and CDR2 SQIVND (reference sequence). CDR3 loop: CASSIGGTGVYNEQFF. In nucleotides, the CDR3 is TGTGCCAGTAGTATAGGGGGGACTGGCGTTTACAATGAGCAGTTCTTC.

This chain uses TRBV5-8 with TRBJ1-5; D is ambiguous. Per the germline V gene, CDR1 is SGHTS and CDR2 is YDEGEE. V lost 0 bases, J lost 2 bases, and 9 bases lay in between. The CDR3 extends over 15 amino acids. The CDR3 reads CASSLEAGRNQPQHF. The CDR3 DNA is TGTGCCAGCAGCTTGGAGGCAGGCCGCAATCAGCCCCAGCATTTT.

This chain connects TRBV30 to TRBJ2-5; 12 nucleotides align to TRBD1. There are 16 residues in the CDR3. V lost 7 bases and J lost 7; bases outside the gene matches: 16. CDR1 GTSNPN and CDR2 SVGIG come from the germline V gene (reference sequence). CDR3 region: CASTGTGGIVGGTQYF. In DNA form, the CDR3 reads TGTGCCTCAACCGGGACAGGGGGCATTGTCGGTGGGACCCAGTACTTC.

The CDR3: CSVEGRGAVNTEAFF. In nucleotides, the CDR3 is TGCAGCGTTGAAGGCAGGGGCGCCGTGAACACTGAAGCTTTCTTT. The chain combines TRBV29-1 with TRBJ1-1, with D perhaps TRBD1 (6 bases). The CDR3 covers 15 residues. The germline V gene encodes CDR1 SQVTM and CDR2 ANQGSEA. Trimming pared 1 base from V and 0 bases from J, leaving 12 bases between.

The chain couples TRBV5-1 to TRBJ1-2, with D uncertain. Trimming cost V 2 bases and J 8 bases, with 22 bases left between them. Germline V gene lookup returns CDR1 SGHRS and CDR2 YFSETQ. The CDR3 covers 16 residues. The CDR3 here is CASSLGRQPEIRGYTF. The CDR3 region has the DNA TGCGCCAGCAGCTTAGGCAGGCAACCTGAGATCCGGGGCTACACCTTC.

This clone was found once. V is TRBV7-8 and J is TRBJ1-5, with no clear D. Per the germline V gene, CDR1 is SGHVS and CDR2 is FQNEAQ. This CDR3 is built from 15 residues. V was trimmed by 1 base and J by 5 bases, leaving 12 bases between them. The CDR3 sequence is CASSLGRPLDQPQHF. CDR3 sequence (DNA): TGTGCCAGCAGCTTAGGACGGCCTCTCGATCAGCCCCAGCATTTT.

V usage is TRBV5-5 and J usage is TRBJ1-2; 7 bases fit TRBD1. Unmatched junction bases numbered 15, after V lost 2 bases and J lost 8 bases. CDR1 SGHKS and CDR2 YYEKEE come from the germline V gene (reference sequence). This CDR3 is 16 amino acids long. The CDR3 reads CASSLTRQGLPGGYTF. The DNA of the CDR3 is TGTGCCAGCAGCTTAACCCGACAGGGACTCCCTGGAGGCTACACCTTC.

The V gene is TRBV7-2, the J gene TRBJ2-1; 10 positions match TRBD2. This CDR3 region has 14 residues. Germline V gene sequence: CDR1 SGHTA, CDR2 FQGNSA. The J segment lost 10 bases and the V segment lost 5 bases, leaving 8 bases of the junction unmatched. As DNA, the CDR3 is TGTGCCAGCAGCCTCACGGGACTAGCGTCCGAGCAGTTCTTC. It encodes CASSLTGLASEQFF.